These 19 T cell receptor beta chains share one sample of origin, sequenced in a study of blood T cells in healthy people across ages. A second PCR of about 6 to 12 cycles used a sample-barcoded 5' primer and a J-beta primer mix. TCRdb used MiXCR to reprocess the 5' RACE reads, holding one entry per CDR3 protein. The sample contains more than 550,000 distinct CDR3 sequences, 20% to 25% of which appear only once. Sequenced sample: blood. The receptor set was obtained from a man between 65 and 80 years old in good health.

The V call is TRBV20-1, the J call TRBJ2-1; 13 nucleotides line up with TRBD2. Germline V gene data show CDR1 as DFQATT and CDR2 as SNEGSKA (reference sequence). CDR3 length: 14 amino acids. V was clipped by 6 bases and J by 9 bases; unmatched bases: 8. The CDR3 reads CSAYTSGGAAEQFF. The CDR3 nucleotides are TGCAGTGCGTATACTAGCGGGGGGGCCGCTGAGCAGTTCTTC.

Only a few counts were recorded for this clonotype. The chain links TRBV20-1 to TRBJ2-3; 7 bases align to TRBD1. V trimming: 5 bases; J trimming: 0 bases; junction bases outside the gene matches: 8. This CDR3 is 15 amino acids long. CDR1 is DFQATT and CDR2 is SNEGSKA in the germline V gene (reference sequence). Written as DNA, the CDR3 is TGCAGTGCTCAGACAGGGCCATGGAGCACAGATACGCAGTATTTT. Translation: CSAQTGPWSTDTQYF.

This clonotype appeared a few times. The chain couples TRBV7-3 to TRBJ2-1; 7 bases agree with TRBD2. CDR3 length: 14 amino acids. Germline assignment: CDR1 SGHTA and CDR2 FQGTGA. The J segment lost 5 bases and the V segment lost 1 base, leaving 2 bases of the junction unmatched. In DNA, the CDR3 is TGTGCCAGCAGCTTAAGCGGGAGAGACAATGAGCAGTTCTTC. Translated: CASSLSGRDNEQFF.

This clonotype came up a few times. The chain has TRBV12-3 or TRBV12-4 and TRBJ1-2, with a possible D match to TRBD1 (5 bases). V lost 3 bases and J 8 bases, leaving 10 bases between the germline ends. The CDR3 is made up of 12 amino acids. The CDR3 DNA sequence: TGTGCCAGCAGTTTCAGCGCAGGGGGCTACACCTTC. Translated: CASSFSAGGYTF.

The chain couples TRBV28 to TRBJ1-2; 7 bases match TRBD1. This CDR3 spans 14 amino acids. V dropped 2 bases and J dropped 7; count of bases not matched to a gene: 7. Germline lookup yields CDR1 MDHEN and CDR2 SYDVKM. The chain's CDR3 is CASSLKRQGSGYTF. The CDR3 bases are TGTGCCAGCAGTTTAAAGAGACAGGGTAGTGGCTACACCTTC.

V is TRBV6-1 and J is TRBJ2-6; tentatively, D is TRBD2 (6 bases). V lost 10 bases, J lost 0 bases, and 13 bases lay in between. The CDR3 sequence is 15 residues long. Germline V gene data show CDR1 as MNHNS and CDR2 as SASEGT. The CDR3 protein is CAIGTATSGANVLTF. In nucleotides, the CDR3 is TGTGCCATCGGGACTGCGACCTCTGGGGCCAACGTCCTGACTTTC.

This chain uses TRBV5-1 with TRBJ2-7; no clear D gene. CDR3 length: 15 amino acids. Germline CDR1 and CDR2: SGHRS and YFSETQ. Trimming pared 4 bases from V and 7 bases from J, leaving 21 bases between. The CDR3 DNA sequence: TGCGCCAGCAGCACCCTGGCCCCCGGAAAAACAGAGCAGTACTTC. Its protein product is CASSTLAPGKTEQYF.

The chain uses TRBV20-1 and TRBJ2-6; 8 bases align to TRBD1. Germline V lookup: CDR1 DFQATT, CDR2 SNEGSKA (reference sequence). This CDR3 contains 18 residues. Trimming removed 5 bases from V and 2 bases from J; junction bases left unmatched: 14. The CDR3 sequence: CSARVSGATGAGANVLTF. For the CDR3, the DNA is TGCAGTGCTCGTGTATCTGGGGCGACAGGGGCTGGGGCCAACGTCCTGACTTTC.

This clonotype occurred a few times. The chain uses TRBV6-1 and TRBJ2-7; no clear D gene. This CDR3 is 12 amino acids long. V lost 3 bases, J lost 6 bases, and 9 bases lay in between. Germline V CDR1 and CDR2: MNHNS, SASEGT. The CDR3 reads CASSDGVSEQYF. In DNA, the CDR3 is TGTGCCAGCAGTGATGGGGTCTCCGAGCAGTACTTC.

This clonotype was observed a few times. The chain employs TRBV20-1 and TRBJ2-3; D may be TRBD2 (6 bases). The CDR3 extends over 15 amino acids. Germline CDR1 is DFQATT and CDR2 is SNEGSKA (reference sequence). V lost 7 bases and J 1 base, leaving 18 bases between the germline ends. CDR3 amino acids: CSGEAMNPRTDTQYF. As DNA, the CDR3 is TGCAGTGGGGAGGCGATGAACCCCCGCACAGATACGCAGTATTTT.

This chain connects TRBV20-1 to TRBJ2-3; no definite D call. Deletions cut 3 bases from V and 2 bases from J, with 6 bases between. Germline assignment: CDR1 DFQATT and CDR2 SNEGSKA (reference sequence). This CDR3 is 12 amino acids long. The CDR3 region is CSASTPTDTQYF. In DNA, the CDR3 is TGCAGTGCTAGCACCCCCACAGATACGCAGTATTTT.

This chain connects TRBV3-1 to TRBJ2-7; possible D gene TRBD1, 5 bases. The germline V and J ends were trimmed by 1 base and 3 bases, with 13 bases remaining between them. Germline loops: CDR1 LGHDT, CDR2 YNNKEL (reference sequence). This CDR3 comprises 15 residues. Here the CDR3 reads CASSQGPGPDYEQYF. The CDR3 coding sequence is TGTGCCAGCAGCCAAGGGCCAGGGCCGGACTACGAGCAGTACTTC.

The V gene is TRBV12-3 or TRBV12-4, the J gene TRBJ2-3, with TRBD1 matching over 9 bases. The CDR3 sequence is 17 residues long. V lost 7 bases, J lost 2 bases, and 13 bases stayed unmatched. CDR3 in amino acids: CASKADRGRMHTDTQYF. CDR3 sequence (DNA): TGTGCCAGCAAAGCGGACAGGGGAAGAATGCACACAGATACGCAGTATTTT.

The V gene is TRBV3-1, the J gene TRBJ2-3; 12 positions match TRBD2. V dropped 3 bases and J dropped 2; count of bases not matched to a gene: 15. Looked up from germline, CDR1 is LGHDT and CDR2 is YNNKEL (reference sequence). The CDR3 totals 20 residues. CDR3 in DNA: TGTGCCAGCAGCCATCTAACCCTACCACTAGCGGGAGGCTTCACAGATACGCAGTATTTT. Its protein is CASSHLTLPLAGGFTDTQYF.

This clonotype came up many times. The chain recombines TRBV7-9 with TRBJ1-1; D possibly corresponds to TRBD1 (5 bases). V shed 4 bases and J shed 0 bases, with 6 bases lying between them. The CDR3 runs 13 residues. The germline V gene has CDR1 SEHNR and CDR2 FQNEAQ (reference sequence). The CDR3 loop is CASSSTVNTEAFF. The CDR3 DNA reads TGTGCCAGCAGCTCGACAGTGAACACTGAAGCTTTCTTT. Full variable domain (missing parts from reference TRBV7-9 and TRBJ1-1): DTGVSQNPRHKITKRGQNVTFRCDPISEHNRLYWYRQTLGQGPEFLTYFQNEAQLEKSRLLSDRFSAERPKGSFSTLEIQRTEQGDSAMYLCASSSTVNTEAFFGQGTRLTVV.

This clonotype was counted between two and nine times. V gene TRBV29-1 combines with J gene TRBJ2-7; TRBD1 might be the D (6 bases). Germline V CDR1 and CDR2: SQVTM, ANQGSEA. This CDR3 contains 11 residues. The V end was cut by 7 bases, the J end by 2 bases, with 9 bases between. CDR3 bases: TGCAGCGGCCGGGACACCTACGAGCAGTACTTC. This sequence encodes CSGRDTYEQYF.

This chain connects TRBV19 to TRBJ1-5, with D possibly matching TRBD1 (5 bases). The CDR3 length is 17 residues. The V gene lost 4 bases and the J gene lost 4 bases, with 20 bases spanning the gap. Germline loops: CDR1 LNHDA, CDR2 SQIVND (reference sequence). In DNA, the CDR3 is TGTGCCAGTAGTACCAATCTGGGACGGGGGTCTAATCAGCCCCAGCATTTT. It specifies CASSTNLGRGSNQPQHF.

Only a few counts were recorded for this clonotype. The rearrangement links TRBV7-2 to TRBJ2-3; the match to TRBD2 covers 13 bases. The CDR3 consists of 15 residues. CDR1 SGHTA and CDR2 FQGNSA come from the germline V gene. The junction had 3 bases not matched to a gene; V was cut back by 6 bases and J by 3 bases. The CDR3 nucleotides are TGTGCCAGCAGGTTACTAGCGGGGGGGACAGATACGCAGTATTTT. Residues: CASRLLAGGTDTQYF.

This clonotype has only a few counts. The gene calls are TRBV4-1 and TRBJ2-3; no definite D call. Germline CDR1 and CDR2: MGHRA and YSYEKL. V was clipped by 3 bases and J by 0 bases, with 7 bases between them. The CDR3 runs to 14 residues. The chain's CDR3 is CASSHPGSTDTQYF. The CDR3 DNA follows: TGCGCCAGCAGCCATCCCGGGAGCACAGATACGCAGTATTTT.